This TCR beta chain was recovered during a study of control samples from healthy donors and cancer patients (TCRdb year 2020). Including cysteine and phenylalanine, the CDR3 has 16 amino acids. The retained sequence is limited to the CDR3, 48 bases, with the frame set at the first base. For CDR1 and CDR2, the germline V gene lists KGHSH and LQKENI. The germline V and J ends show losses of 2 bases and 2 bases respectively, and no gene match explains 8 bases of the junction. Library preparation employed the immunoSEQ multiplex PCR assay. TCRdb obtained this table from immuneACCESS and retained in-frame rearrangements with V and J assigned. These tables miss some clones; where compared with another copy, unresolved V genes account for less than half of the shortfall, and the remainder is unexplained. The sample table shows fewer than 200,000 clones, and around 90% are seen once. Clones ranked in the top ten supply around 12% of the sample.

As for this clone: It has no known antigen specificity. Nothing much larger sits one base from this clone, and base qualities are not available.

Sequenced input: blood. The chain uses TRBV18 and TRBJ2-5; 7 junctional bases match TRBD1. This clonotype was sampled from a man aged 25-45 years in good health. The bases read TGTGCCAGCTCACCAACGGAAGGGACAGAACAAGAGACCCAGTACTTC. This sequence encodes CASSPTEGTEQETQYF.